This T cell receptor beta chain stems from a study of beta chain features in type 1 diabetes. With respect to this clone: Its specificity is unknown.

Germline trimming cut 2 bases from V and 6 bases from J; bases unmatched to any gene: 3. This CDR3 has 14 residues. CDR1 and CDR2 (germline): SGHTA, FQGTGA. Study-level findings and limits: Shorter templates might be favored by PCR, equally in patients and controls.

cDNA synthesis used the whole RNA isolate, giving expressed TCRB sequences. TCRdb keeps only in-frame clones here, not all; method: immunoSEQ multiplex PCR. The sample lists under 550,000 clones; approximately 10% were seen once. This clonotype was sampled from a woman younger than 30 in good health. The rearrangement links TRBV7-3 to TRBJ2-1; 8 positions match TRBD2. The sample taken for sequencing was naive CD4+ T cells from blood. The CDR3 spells CASSLGLAGNEQFF. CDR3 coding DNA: TGTGCCAGCAGCTTAGGACTAGCTGGCAATGAGCAGTTCTTC.